The 20 T cell receptor beta chains in this list originate from one sample, sequenced in a study of T-cell reconstitution after alpha-beta-depleted transplantation in children. Unique molecular identifiers tagged the TCRbeta library. TCRdb recomputed calls from the PCR reads with MiXCR, one row per CDR3 protein. The data show some 460,000 distinct CDR3 sequences, 15% to 20% seen once. The sequences come from PBMCs, mostly from graft donor cells, collected 360 days after TCRalphabeta/CD19-depleted stem cell transplant. The receptors here all came from a boy younger than two who had a stem cell transplant for Wiskott-Aldrich syndrome, so the T cells may come from the graft donor.

This clonotype was observed a few times. J is TRBJ2-7 and V is TRBV5-4, with TRBD2 matching over 10 bases. CDR3 size: 18 residues. CDR1 is SGHNT and CDR2 is YYREEE in the germline V gene (reference sequence). Losses at the gene ends were 1 base for V and 5 bases for J; bases not matched to a gene: 15. The CDR3 reads CASSLSPLAGELIHEQYF. The CDR3 nucleotides read TGTGCCAGCAGCTTGTCCCCTCTAGCGGGAGAGCTGATCCACGAGCAGTACTTC.

V gene TRBV11-2 combines with J gene TRBJ2-3; TRBD2 might be the D (7 bases). Germline lookup yields CDR1 SGHAT and CDR2 FQNNGV. The CDR3 has 15 residues. V gave up 4 bases and J gave up 2 bases, with 13 bases separating them. Here the CDR3 DNA reads TGTGCCAGCAGCTCCCCGGGGGGCTTCACAGATACGCAGTATTTT. The encoded protein is CASSSPGGFTDTQYF. Looking up the rest from reference TRBV11-2 and TRBJ2-3 gives the full variable domain: EAGVAQSPRYKIIEKRQSVAFWCNPISGHATLYWYQQILGQGPKLLIQFQNNGVVDDSQLPKDRFSAERLKGVDSTLKIQPAKLEDSAVYLCASSSPGGFTDTQYFGPGTRLTVL.

This clonotype has ten or more counts. J is TRBJ2-5 and V is TRBV18, with TRBD1 identical over 10 bases. The CDR3 is 15 amino acids. J was trimmed by 5 bases and V by 3 bases; bases with no gene match: 6. The germline gives CDR1 KGHSH, CDR2 LQKENI. CDR3 loop: CASSPSTGGGETQYF. In DNA form, the CDR3 reads TGTGCCAGCTCACCTTCGACAGGGGGCGGGGAGACCCAGTACTTC.

The rearrangement uses TRBV5-1 and TRBJ2-7; possibly TRBD2 for D (6 bases). V was clipped by 0 bases and J by 5 bases, with 15 bases between them. Germline V CDR1 and CDR2: SGHRS, YFSETQ. CDR3 length: 15 amino acids. In DNA, the CDR3 is TGCGCCAGCAGCTTGGGGCGCCGGGAGTTCGACGAGCAGTACTTC. Encoded protein: CASSLGRREFDEQYF. Filled out from reference TRBV5-1 and TRBJ2-7, the complete variable domain reads KAGVTQTPRYLIKTRGQQVTLSCSPISGHRSVSWYQQTPGQGLQFLFEYFSETQRNKGNFPGRFSGRQFSNSRSEMNVSTLELGDSALYLCASSLGRREFDEQYFGPGTRLTVT.

The chain recombines TRBV9 with TRBJ2-3; TRBD2 aligns across 8 bases. This CDR3 has 15 amino acids. J gave up 3 bases and V 3 bases, and 6 bases lay outside the gene matches. Germline loops: CDR1 SGDLS, CDR2 YYNGEE. CDR3 in amino acids: CASSGGTRTTDTQYF. The CDR3 nucleotides are TGTGCCAGCAGCGGAGGGACTAGAACTACAGATACGCAGTATTTT.

The sample holds many counts of this clonotype. The J gene is TRBJ2-4, the V gene TRBV12-3 or TRBV12-4, with TRBD2 matching 11 bases. CDR3 length: 13 amino acids. V trimming: 5 bases; J trimming: 9 bases; junction bases outside the gene matches: 3. The CDR3 spells CASSRLAGLIQYF. CDR3 DNA: TGTGCCAGCAGTCGACTAGCGGGGCTCATTCAGTACTTC.

This clonotype was observed a handful of times. V gene TRBV5-5 combines with J gene TRBJ1-4, with D hard to call. The germline V gene encodes CDR1 SGHKS and CDR2 YYEKEE (reference sequence). The V end lost 2 bases, the J end lost 0 bases, and 11 bases lay between the germline ends. CDR3 length equals 16 residues. CDR3 amino acids: CASSLKQPATNEKLFF. CDR3 nucleotides: TGTGCCAGCAGCTTAAAACAGCCTGCAACTAATGAAAAACTGTTTTTT. Supplemented by reference TRBV5-5 and TRBJ1-4, the full variable domain reads DAGVTQSPTHLIKTRGQQVTLRCSPISGHKSVSWYQQVLGQGPQFIFQYYEKEERGRGNFPDRFSARQFPNYSSELNVNALLLGDSALYLCASSLKQPATNEKLFFGSGTQLSVL.

This chain connects TRBV27 to TRBJ2-1; D is unresolved. Between the trimmed V and J ends, which lost 2 bases and 5 bases, there was a span of 7 bases. Germline V CDR1 and CDR2: MNHEY, SMNVEV (reference sequence). The CDR3 spans 13 residues. The chain's CDR3 is CASSLIQNNEQFF. The CDR3 DNA reads TGTGCCAGCAGTTTAATCCAAAACAATGAGCAGTTCTTC.

The chain couples TRBV4-1 to TRBJ2-5; D perhaps matches TRBD1 (6 bases). Trimming left V 0 bases short and J 10 bases short, with 18 bases between. Germline lookup yields CDR1 MGHRA and CDR2 YSYEKL. This CDR3 spans 15 amino acids. In nucleotides, the CDR3 is TGCGCCAGCAGCCAAGAACTTAATCGCCTAGGGGGCCAGTACTTC. Amino acid sequence: CASSQELNRLGGQYF.

This clonotype was seen a handful of times. V and J are TRBV6-5 and TRBJ2-5, with D uncertain. CDR1 is MNHEY, CDR2 SVGAGI, per germline. There are 13 residues in the CDR3. Trimming took 2 bases from V and 5 from J, leaving 9 bases between them. The CDR3 coding sequence is TGTGCCAGCAGTTACGGAAACGAGGAGACCCAGTACTTC. The encoded protein is CASSYGNEETQYF.

This clonotype has more than one count but fewer than ten. The chain employs TRBV27 and TRBJ2-3; TRBD1 matches at 10 bases. Germline trimming cut 6 bases from V and 4 bases from J; bases unmatched to any gene: 7. The CDR3 has 15 residues. Looked up from germline, CDR1 is MNHEY and CDR2 is SMNVEV (reference sequence). Here the CDR3 reads CASSRQGAKPDTQYF. In DNA, the CDR3 is TGTGCCAGCAGCCGACAGGGGGCAAAGCCAGATACGCAGTATTTT.

This rearrangement joins TRBV29-1 to TRBJ2-3; TRBD2 agrees at 7 bases. Germline V gene lookup returns CDR1 SQVTM and CDR2 ANQGSEA. The CDR3 runs to 14 residues. V was clipped by 2 bases and J by 10 bases; unmatched bases: 12. The CDR3 sequence: CSVERYSLRGSQYF. CDR3 bases: TGCAGCGTTGAACGGTACTCCTTGCGGGGGTCGCAGTATTTT.

This clonotype was counted between two and nine times. The J gene is TRBJ2-7, the V gene TRBV28; 13 bases fit TRBD2. Germline CDR1 MDHEN, CDR2 SYDVKM. The trim removed 6 bases at V and 6 bases at J, leaving 14 bases unmatched. CDR3 size: 17 residues. In nucleotides, the CDR3 is TGTGCCAGCAGCTTTCAGAAAGGACTAGCGGGGGCACGCGAGCAGTACTTC. Its translation: CASSFQKGLAGAREQYF.

There are a few counts of this clonotype. V usage is TRBV28 and J usage is TRBJ1-6; D not resolved. This CDR3 comprises 14 residues. Germline-derived CDR1 and CDR2 are MDHEN and SYDVKM. V shed 8 bases and J shed 3 bases, with 11 bases lying between them. The CDR3 bases are TGTGCCAGCTTCACTCGTTACTATAATTCACCCCTCCACTTT. It is translated as CASFTRYYNSPLHF.

This clonotype has just a few counts. V usage is TRBV27 and J usage is TRBJ2-1, with TRBD2 matching over 7 bases. The V gene's germline CDR1 is MNHEY and CDR2 SMNVEV (reference sequence). The CDR3 is 9 amino acids. Trimming took 8 bases from V and 14 from J; bases not matched to a gene: 3. The CDR3 DNA reads TGTGCCAGCGGACTAGAGAAGTTCTTC. Its translation is CASGLEKFF.

The rearrangement uses TRBV24-1 and TRBJ2-5; 7 nucleotides agree with TRBD2. Germline V gene data show CDR1 as KGHDR and CDR2 as SFDVKD. With 3 bases clipped from V and 5 bases from J, the junction kept 8 bases outside the gene matches. There are 15 residues in the CDR3. This CDR3 is CATSDRGGLLETQYF. The CDR3 DNA is TGTGCCACCAGTGATAGGGGAGGGCTTTTGGAGACCCAGTACTTC.

The chain joins TRBV11-3 to TRBJ1-3, with 7 bases fitting TRBD1. CDR1 SGHNT and CDR2 YENEEA come from the germline V gene. V gave up 10 bases and J gave up 0 bases; unmatched junction bases: 3. There are 13 residues in the CDR3. CDR3 loop: CAIGQDSGNTIYF. DNA of the CDR3: TGTGCCATCGGACAGGACTCTGGAAACACCATATATTTT.

The chain combines TRBV29-1 with TRBJ2-1; D unresolved. CDR3 length: 13 residues. CDR1 and CDR2 (germline): SQVTM, ANQGSEA. Trimming stripped 6 bases from V and 9 bases from J, with 18 bases between. The CDR3 protein is CSVIPVARREQFF. For the CDR3, the DNA is TGCAGCGTAATACCCGTGGCGAGGCGTGAGCAGTTCTTC.

V usage is TRBV7-9 and J usage is TRBJ1-1; D is unresolved. This CDR3 is 13 amino acids long. Germline V gene data show CDR1 as SEHNR and CDR2 as FQNEAQ (reference sequence). The V end lost 0 bases, the J end lost 7 bases, and 9 bases lay between the germline ends. CDR3 loop: CASSLARSSEAFF. The CDR3 coding sequence is TGTGCCAGCAGCTTAGCGCGGAGCAGTGAAGCTTTCTTT.

There are a few counts of this clonotype. This chain connects TRBV12-3 or TRBV12-4 to TRBJ2-5; maybe TRBD2 (6 bases). Trimming shortened V by 2 bases and J by 5 bases, and 9 bases separated the two germline ends. This CDR3 is 13 amino acids long. Here the CDR3 DNA reads TGTGCCAGCAGTTTAATCCTAGCGGAGACCCAGTACTTC. The encoded protein is CASSLILAETQYF.